This T cell receptor beta chain was sequenced during a study of glioma-infiltrating T cells. Notes on the study in general: Very few CDR3 sequences were shared between tissue and blood. Tissue-blood divergence was below expectation in non-neoplastic patients, above in gliomas.

Turning to this clonotype: The antigen remains unidentified. One base away lies a much larger clone, so this may be a sequencing read error.

Amplification of TCR alpha and beta CDR3 regions from RNA used iRepertoire nested multiplex PCR. MiXCR was run by TCRdb on the multiplex PCR reads, yielding one entry per CDR3 protein. The sample includes approximately 120,000 distinct CDR3 sequences, less than 30% of them seen just once. The clonotype originates from a human donor with low-grade glioma or glioblastoma, undergoing nonglioma brain surgery, or in good health (not recorded which). Sequences were obtained from glioma tissue, nonneoplastic brain tissue, or PBMCs (not recorded which).

The chain's CDR3 is CASSPTSTQEAQYF. CDR3 in DNA: TGTGCTAGCAGCCCCACATCGACTCAAGAGGCCCAGTACTTC. The chain links TRBV7-6 to TRBJ2-5; no firm D call. The CDR3 is 14 amino acids. CDR1 SGHVS and CDR2 FNYEAQ come from the germline V gene.